Listed here are 13 T cell receptor beta chains from one sample, sequenced in a study of T cells after yellow fever vaccination. Using its own MiXCR run on the 5' RACE reads, TCRdb lists one record per CDR3 protein. The sample has about 350,000 distinct CDR3 sequences, 4.1% seen once. The material was PBMCs, obtained 5 days after the yellow fever booster vaccination. Receptors originate from a man aged 18 to 30 who received the YFV17D yellow fever vaccine.

This clonotype appeared a few times. This chain uses TRBV18 with TRBJ1-6; D may be TRBD1 (6 bases). Trimming cost V 3 bases and J 5 bases, with 14 bases left between them. Germline CDR1 KGHSH, CDR2 LQKENI. The CDR3 is made up of 16 amino acids. This chain's CDR3 is CASSPEGTPNNSPLHF. The DNA of the CDR3 is TGTGCCAGCTCACCGGAAGGGACACCTAATAATTCACCCCTCCACTTT.

This clonotype was seen repeatedly, ten times or more. This rearrangement joins TRBV2 to TRBJ2-2; TRBD2 matches at 14 bases. Unmatched junction bases numbered 3, after V lost 6 bases and J lost 0 bases. The CDR3 covers 17 residues. The germline CDR1 and CDR2 sequences are SNHLY and FYNNEI. The CDR3 DNA reads as TGTGCCAGCAGCGAGGGACTAGCGGGGGCGAACACCGGGGAGCTGTTTTTT. It specifies CASSEGLAGANTGELFF. The full variable domain, in which reference TRBV2 and TRBJ2-2 provide the parts outside the CDR3, is EPEVTQTPSHQVTQMGQEVILRCVPISNHLYFYWYRQILGQKVEFLVSFYNNEISEKSEIFDDQFSVERPDGSNFTLKIRSTKLEDSAMYFCASSEGLAGANTGELFFGEGSRLTVL.

The V gene is TRBV29-1, the J gene TRBJ2-1; possibly TRBD2 for D (6 bases). CDR3 size: 13 residues. The germline V gene has CDR1 SQVTM and CDR2 ANQGSEA. Trimming took 4 bases from V and 10 from J, leaving 17 bases between them. The CDR3 DNA is TGCAGCGTTGTAAGCGGGCGAAATCTCGAGCAGTTCTTC. Its protein is CSVVSGRNLEQFF.

This clonotype has at least ten counts. The J gene is TRBJ2-2, the V gene TRBV4-3, with a weak D call TRBD1 (5 bases). In germline, CDR1 is LGHNA, CDR2 YSLEER. The CDR3 has 15 residues. The V gene lost 1 base and the J gene lost 5 bases, with 11 bases spanning the gap. DNA of the CDR3: TGCGCCAGCAGCCAAGGGTTGGGGCTAACCGGGGAGCTGTTTTTT. Translation gives CASSQGLGLTGELFF.

V is TRBV27 and J is TRBJ2-5, with no clear D. This CDR3 has 15 amino acids. The germline CDR1 and CDR2 sequences are MNHEY and SMNVEV (reference sequence). V lost 2 bases and J 3 bases, leaving 13 bases between the germline ends. The CDR3 DNA follows: TGTGCCAGCAGTTTAGCACAACGGCTTAAAGAGACCCAGTACTTC. Translated, it gives CASSLAQRLKETQYF.

The chain couples TRBV4-2 to TRBJ2-3; the D gene is possibly TRBD2 (6 bases). The germline V gene encodes CDR1 LGHNA and CDR2 YNFKEQ. Trimming left V 0 bases short and J 7 bases short, with 23 bases between. This CDR3 contains 18 residues. The CDR3 spells CASSQEGDLMTGGNTQYF. CDR3 coding DNA: TGTGCCAGCAGCCAAGAGGGGGACCTTATGACTGGGGGGAATACGCAGTATTTT.

This clonotype was recorded a few times. V and J are TRBV20-1 and TRBJ1-1, with 7 bases that match TRBD1. The CDR3 runs to 14 residues. The germline V gene encodes CDR1 DFQATT and CDR2 SNEGSKA (reference sequence). The CDR3 nucleotides are TGCAGAGCTGACAGGGATGCCATGAACACTGAAGCTTTCTTT. It encodes CRADRDAMNTEAFF.

This clonotype appeared a few times. In nucleotides, the CDR3 is TGTGCCAGCAGCTTAGTGGACAGGGGGCTTGAGCAGTTCTTC. The encoded protein is CASSLVDRGLEQFF. This chain uses TRBV7-8 with TRBJ2-1; 11 nucleotides line up with TRBD1. This CDR3 spans 14 amino acids. In germline, CDR1 is SGHVS, CDR2 FQNEAQ. The V gene end was trimmed by 1 base and the J gene end by 9 bases; junction bases not matched to a gene: 2. Supplemented by reference TRBV7-8 and TRBJ2-1, the full variable domain reads GAGVSQSPRYKVAKRGQDVALRCDPISGHVSLFWYQQALGQGPEFLTYFQNEAQLDKSGLPSDRFFAERPEGSVSTLKIQRTQQEDSAVYLCASSLVDRGLEQFFGPGTRLTVL.

This clonotype appeared many times. The CDR3 is CASSYGTPFEQFF. CDR3 coding DNA: TGCGCCAGCAGCTACGGGACTCCCTTTGAGCAGTTCTTC. This chain connects TRBV5-1 to TRBJ2-1; possible D gene TRBD2, 6 bases. The length of the CDR3 is 13 residues. V shed 3 bases and J shed 9 bases, with 13 bases lying between them. Germline CDR1 reads SGHRS; CDR2 reads YFSETQ.

This clonotype was counted a few times. This chain joins TRBV7-9 and TRBJ1-2; 7 nucleotides match TRBD1. V shed 7 bases, J shed 4 bases, and the junction held 9 bases outside the gene matches. The V gene's germline CDR1 is SEHNR and CDR2 FQNEAQ (reference sequence). The CDR3 spans 14 residues. The CDR3 sequence: CASTNRTGVYGYTF. CDR3 sequence (DNA): TGTGCCAGCACCAATCGGACAGGAGTCTATGGCTACACCTTC.

The chain joins TRBV29-1 to TRBJ1-2; no firm D call. From germline, CDR1 is SQVTM and CDR2 ANQGSEA. Trimming pared 4 bases from V and 5 bases from J, leaving 8 bases between. The CDR3 is 11 residues long. CDR3 coding DNA: TGCAGCGTTGGGGCTTCGTATGGCTACACCTTC. It specifies CSVGASYGYTF. The full variable domain, rest sourced from reference TRBV29-1 and TRBJ1-2, is SAVISQKPSRDICQRGTSLTIQCQVDSQVTMMFWYRQQPGQSLTLIATANQGSEATYESGFVIDKFPISRPNLTFSTLTVSNMSPEDSSIYLCSVGASYGYTFGSGTRLTVV.

There are a few counts of this clonotype. The chain couples TRBV12-3 or TRBV12-4 to TRBJ1-1, with 12 bases fitting TRBD1. J gave up 5 bases and V 6 bases, and 7 bases lay outside the gene matches. This CDR3 comprises 15 residues. The CDR3: CASRPTGQGATEAFF. The DNA of the CDR3 is TGTGCCAGCAGACCCACGGGACAGGGGGCTACTGAAGCTTTCTTT.

This clonotype was seen a handful of times. The gene calls are TRBV11-2 and TRBJ2-3; 7 nucleotides line up with TRBD2. This CDR3 region has 16 residues. The germline gives CDR1 SGHAT, CDR2 FQNNGV. V was clipped by 1 base and J by 2 bases; unmatched bases: 6. CDR3 loop: CASSLGATSVTDTQYF. The DNA for the CDR3 is TGTGCCAGCAGCTTAGGGGCCACTAGCGTCACAGATACGCAGTATTTT.